This T cell receptor beta chain derives from a study of cytomegalovirus exposure and HLA in healthy donors. Donors in the study were healthy people who gave bone marrow. The PCR ran on 60 Vbeta and 13 Jbeta primers. Profiled with immunoSEQ multiplex PCR; TCRdb holds only in-frame clones, not every one. Of about 110,000 clones detected, around 73% appear once; the ten largest clones hold 7.8%. Sequences were obtained from PBMCs. This sequence originates from a man aged 25 to 40 in good health and CMV-seronegative.

This CDR3 reads CASSSTGNYGYTF. CDR3 coding DNA: TGTGCCAGCAGCTCAACAGGGAACTATGGCTACACCTTC. The chain is built from TRBV7-9 and TRBJ1-2; D is perhaps TRBD1 (6 bases). The germline V gene has CDR1 SEHNR and CDR2 FQNEAQ (reference sequence). The CDR3 spans 13 residues. V lost 4 bases and J 2 bases, leaving 8 bases between the germline ends.